This T cell receptor beta chain stems from a study of glioma-infiltrating T cells (TCRdb year 2016). General notes on the study: Glioma tissue, non-neoplastic brain tissue and matched peripheral blood mononuclear cells were used as sources from which TCR alpha- and beta-chain repertoires were sequenced. Each tissue-infiltrating repertoire was compared with the same patient's peripheral blood repertoire to measure divergence between tissue and blood T-cell populations. Three low-grade glioma patients, several primary glioblastoma patients, and three non-glioma patients who contributed non-neoplastic brain tissue made up the paired cohort.

In the case of this clonotype: The antigen it binds to is not known. No base quality values were provided; no much bigger clone lies one nucleotide off.

The germline V and J ends show losses of 1 base and 7 bases respectively, and no gene match explains 2 bases of the junction. The CDR3, from cysteine to phenylalanine, totals 14 residues. The CDR3 DNA has 42 bases and is translated from base 1. The iRepertoire nested amplicon-rescue multiplex PCR (arm-PCR) platform was used to amplify TCR alpha and beta CDR3 regions from RNA. One-step reverse transcription and amplification used about 95-400 ng of tissue mRNA or PBMC total RNA as input. Following bead purification, Illumina adapters were added through a secondary multiplex PCR, and the libraries were then gel-purified between 200 and 400 bp. Internal 6-nucleotide barcodes were carried by the libraries and were used for demultiplexing. Sequencing of libraries was performed on an Illumina MiSeq with 2x220 or 2x250 nucleotide paired-end reads. Per the authors' processing: FLASH 1.2.11 was used to merge paired reads, and BWA-MEM then aligned the reads to the GRCh37 human genome before TRA and TRB reads were extracted. For V and J assignment, an IMGT-derived reference of cassette sequences and CDR3 motifs that included pseudogenes was used. Reads were translated in three frames, and productive CDR3s were defined as those with a C...FGXG motif and no stop codons. A clonotype was defined as a unique combination of a V-J cassette pair and a CDR3 amino acid sequence. Reads were filtered by Hamming distance, thresholded by each sample's sequence error rate in mapped regions. TCRdb reprocessing: public reads trimmed at Q25 with fastp, clones called with MiXCR, in-frame beta chains kept. Rows are unified per CDR3 protein, each entry keeping the most common DNA and genes. TCRdb, rather than the study authors, made the V and J calls. The sample has tens of thousands of distinct CDR3 sequences on record, under 30% of them singletons. The ten biggest clones cover 6.7% of the sample.

Study-level results and caveats: VJ-independent divergence between tissue and blood was below expectation in non-neoplastic patients but above expectation in all gliomas, especially low-grade gliomas. Group comparisons were based on small numbers of patients: three non-neoplastic, three low-grade glioma and 7 to 9 glioblastoma patients. Only a very small number of CDR3 sequences turned up in both tissue and blood, a result put down to high CDR3 diversity combined with limited sampling.

The V and J segments used are TRBV12-3 or TRBV12-4 and TRBJ2-5; TRBD2 fits 11 bases in the junction. This TCR derives from a human donor with low-grade glioma or glioblastoma, undergoing nonglioma brain surgery, or in good health (not recorded which). The sequencing sample was made of glioma tissue, nonneoplastic brain tissue, or PBMCs (not recorded which). This receptor has the CDR3 CASSLELAGVTQYF. The bases are TGTGCCAGCAGTTTAGAACTAGCGGGAGTGACCCAGTACTTC.